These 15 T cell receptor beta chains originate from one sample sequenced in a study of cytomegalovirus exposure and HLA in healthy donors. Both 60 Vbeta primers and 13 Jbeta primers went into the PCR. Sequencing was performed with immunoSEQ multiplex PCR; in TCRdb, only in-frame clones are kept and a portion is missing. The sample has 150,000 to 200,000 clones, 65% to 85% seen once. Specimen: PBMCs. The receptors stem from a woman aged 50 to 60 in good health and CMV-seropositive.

Here the CDR3 DNA reads TGTGCCAGCTCACCGCTACAGGGTCAGCCCCAGCATTTT. This encodes CASSPLQGQPQHF. J is TRBJ1-5 and V is TRBV18; D might be TRBD1 (6 bases). The CDR3 sequence is 13 residues long. The germline V gene encodes CDR1 KGHSH and CDR2 LQKENI. The V and J ends lost 3 bases and 6 bases respectively, with 9 bases between them.

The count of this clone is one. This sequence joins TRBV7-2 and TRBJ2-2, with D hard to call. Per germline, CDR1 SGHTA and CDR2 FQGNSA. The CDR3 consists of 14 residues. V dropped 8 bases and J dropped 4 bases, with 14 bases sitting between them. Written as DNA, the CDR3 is TGTGCCAGCCGACCCATATGGAGCACCGGGGAGCTGTTTTTT. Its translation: CASRPIWSTGELFF.

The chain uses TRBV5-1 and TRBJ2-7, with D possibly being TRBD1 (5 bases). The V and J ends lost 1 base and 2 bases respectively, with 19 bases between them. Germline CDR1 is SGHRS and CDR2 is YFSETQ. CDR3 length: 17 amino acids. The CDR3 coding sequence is TGCGCCAGCAGCTTGTCTACAAAGACAGAGCCGGCCTACGAGCAGTACTTC. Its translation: CASSLSTKTEPAYEQYF.

In DNA, the CDR3 is TGTGCCACCAGCAGAGATCTCCCCGTATTGACAGGGGATGGCTACACCTTC. Its translation is CATSRDLPVLTGDGYTF. The chain carries TRBV15 and TRBJ1-2, with TRBD1 identical over 8 bases. J gave up 6 bases and V 0 bases, and 12 bases lay outside the gene matches. This CDR3 contains 17 residues. Germline CDR1 reads LNHNV; CDR2 reads YYDKDF (reference sequence).

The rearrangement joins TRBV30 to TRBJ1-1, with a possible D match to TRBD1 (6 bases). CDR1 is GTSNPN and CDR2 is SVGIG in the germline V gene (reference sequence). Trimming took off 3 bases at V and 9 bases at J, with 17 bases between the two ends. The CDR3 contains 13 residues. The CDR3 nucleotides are TGTGCCTGGAGGATCGACAGGCACCTTAAAGCTTTCTTT. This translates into CAWRIDRHLKAFF. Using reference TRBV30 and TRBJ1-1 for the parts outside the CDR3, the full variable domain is SQTIHQWPATLVQPVGSPLSLECTVEGTSNPNLYWYRQAAGRGLQLLFYSVGIGQISSEVPQNLSASRPQDRQFILSSKKLLLSDSGFYLCAWRIDRHLKAFFGQGTRLTVV.

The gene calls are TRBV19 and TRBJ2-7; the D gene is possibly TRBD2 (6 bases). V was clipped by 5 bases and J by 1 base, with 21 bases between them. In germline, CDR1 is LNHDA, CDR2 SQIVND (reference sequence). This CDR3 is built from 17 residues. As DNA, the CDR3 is TGTGCCAGTAGTCCTCCGGGCCCGACTAGAGGTTCCTACGAGCAGTACTTC. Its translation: CASSPPGPTRGSYEQYF.

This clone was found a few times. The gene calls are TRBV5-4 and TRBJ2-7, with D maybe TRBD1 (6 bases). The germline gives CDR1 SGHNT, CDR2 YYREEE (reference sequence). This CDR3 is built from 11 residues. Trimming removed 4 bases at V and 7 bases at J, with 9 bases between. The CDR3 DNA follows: TGTGCCAGCAGCCTCACAGGGGAGCAGTACTTC. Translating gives CASSLTGEQYF.

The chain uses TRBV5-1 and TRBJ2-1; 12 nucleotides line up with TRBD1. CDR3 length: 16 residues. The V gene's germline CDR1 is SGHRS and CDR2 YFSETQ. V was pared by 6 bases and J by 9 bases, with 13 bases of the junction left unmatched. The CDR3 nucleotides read TGCGCCAGCATGGGGACAGGGGGCGGGAGATCTGGTGAGCAGTTCTTC. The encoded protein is CASMGTGGGRSGEQFF.

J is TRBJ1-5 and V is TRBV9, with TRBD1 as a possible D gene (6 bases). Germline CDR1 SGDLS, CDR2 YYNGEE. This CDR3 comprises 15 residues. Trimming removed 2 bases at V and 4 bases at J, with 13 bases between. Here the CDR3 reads CASSVSWDTNQPQHF. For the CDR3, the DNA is TGTGCCAGCAGCGTCTCGTGGGACACTAATCAGCCCCAGCATTTT.

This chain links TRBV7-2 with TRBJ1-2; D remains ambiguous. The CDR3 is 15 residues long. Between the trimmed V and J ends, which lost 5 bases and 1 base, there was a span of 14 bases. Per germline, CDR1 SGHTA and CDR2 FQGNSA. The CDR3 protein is CASSAYSGFNYGYTF. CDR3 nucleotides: TGTGCCAGCAGCGCGTACAGTGGTTTTAACTATGGCTACACCTTC. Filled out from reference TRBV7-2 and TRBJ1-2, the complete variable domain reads GAGVSQSPSNKVTEKGKDVELRCDPISGHTALYWYRQSLGQGLEFLIYFQGNSAPDKSGLPSDRFSAERTGGSVSTLTIQRTQQEDSAVYLCASSAYSGFNYGYTFGSGTRLTVV.

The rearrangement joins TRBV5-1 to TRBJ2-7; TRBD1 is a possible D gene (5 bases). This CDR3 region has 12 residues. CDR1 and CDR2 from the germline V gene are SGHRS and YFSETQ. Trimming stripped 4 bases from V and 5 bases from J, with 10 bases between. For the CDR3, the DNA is TGCGCCAGCAGCCCTCAGGGCCACGAGCAGTACTTC. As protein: CASSPQGHEQYF.

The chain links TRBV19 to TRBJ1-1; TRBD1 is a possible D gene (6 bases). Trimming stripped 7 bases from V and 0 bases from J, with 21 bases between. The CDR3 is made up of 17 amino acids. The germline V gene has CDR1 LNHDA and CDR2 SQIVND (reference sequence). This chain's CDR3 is CASTDMPRGGLNTEAFF. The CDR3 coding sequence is TGTGCCAGTACCGATATGCCTAGGGGGGGATTGAACACTGAAGCTTTCTTT. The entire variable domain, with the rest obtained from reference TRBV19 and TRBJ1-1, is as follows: DGGITQSPKYLFRKEGQNVTLSCEQNLNHDAMYWYRQDPGQGLRLIYYSQIVNDFQKGDIAEGYSVSREKKESFPLTVTSAQKNPTAFYLCASTDMPRGGLNTEAFFGQGTRLTVV.

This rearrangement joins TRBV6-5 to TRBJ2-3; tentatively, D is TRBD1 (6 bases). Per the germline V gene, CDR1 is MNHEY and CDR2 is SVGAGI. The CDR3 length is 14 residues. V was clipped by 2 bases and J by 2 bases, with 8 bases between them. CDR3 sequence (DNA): TGTGCCAGCAGTTACGGGACAAACACAGATACGCAGTATTTT. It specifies CASSYGTNTDTQYF.

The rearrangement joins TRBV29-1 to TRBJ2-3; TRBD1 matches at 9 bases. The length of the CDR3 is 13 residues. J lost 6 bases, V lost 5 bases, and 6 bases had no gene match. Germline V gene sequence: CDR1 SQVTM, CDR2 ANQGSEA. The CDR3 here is CSVPGQGGDTQYF. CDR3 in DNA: TGCAGCGTTCCGGGACAGGGAGGCGATACGCAGTATTTT.

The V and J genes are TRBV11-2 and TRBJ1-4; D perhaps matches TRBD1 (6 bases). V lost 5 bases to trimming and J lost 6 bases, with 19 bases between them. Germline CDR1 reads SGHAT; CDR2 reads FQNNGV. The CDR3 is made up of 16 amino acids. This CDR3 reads CASSRAQQGYDEKLFF. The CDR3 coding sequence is TGTGCCAGCAGCCGAGCCCAACAGGGTTATGATGAAAAACTGTTTTTT.